The present TCR beta chain was sequenced within a study of glioma-infiltrating T cells. Study-level points and caveats: CDR3 overlap between tissue and blood was very small. Tissue-blood divergence was below expectation in non-neoplastic patients, above in gliomas.

Deletions cut 5 bases from V and 7 bases from J, with 17 bases between. This CDR3 has 14 amino acids. Germline V gene sequence: CDR1 SGHTA, CDR2 FQGTGA. The iRepertoire nested amplicon-rescue multiplex PCR amplified TCR alpha and beta CDR3s from RNA. One-step reverse transcription and amplification started from around 100-400 ng of tissue mRNA or PBMC total RNA. TCRdb re-derived calls from the multiplex PCR reads in MiXCR, one entry per CDR3 protein. This sample carries some 99,000 distinct CDR3 sequences, less than 30% of them seen once, and the ten largest clones take 35%. This clonotype has ten or more counts. Its matching antigen is unknown.

V usage is TRBV7-3 and J usage is TRBJ2-5; no clear D gene. Material for sequencing was glioma tissue, nonneoplastic brain tissue, or PBMCs (not recorded which). The source of this sequence is a human donor with low-grade glioma or glioblastoma, undergoing nonglioma brain surgery, or in good health (not recorded which). The chain's CDR3 is CASSQQGKERTQYF. CDR3 bases: TGTGCCAGCAGCCAACAAGGGAAGGAGCGGACCCAGTACTTC.